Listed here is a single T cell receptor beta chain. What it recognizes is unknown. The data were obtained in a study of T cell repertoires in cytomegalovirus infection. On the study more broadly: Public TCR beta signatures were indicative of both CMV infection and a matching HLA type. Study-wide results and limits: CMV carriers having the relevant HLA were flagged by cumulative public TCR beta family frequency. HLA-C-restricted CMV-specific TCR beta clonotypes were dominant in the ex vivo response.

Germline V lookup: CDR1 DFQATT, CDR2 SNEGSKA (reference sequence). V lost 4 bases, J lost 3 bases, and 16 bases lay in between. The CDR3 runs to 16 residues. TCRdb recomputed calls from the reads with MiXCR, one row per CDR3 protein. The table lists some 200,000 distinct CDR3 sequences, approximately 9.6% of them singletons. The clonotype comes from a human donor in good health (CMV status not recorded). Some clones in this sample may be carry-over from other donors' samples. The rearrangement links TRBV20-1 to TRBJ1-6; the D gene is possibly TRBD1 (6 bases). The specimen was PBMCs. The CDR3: CSAKRTESLYNSPLHF. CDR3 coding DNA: TGCAGTGCTAAGAGGACAGAATCACTCTATAATTCACCCCTCCACTTT.